These T cell receptor beta chains were read from a single sample in a study of T cells in narcolepsy. The assay was immunoSEQ multiplex PCR, and TCRdb's table has in-frame clones only and misses some. The table shows some 23,000 clones, with roughly 83% occurring only once. Material: CD45RA- memory CD4+ T cells from PBMCs. The source is a human donor with narcolepsy. CDR3s include the opening cysteine and the closing phenylalanine or tryptophan. D genes are given only for firm matches.

v_call	d_call	cdr3_aa
TRBV11-2	-	CASSFFQTQAFF
TRBV5-6	-	CASSLGSGAGNTIYF
TRBV2	TRBD1	CASSEYRDRITRGTEAFF
TRBV19	TRBD1	CASSYMGQSNQPQHF
TRBV6-1	-	CASRKGQVYGYTF
TRBV9	-	CASSVETGGGKAFF
TRBV14	-	CASSQARPLNTGELFF
TRBV25-1	TRBD1	CASSETLGQGANEQYF
TRBV7-2	-	CASSFKNYEQYF
TRBV4-1	-	CASSLPFPRGFNSPLHF
TRBV18	-	CASSPTNNEQYF
TRBV7-2	TRBD1	CASSLATGVTPLHF
TRBV30	TRBD2	CAWSPISGRAGELFF
TRBV7-2	TRBD1	CASSLIGGSGTGVYGYTF
TRBV4-2	TRBD2	CASSRGGTLEQYF
TRBV6-1	-	CASSENWRTAGTF
TRBV14	TRBD1	CASSQKQGGRTDTQYF
TRBV12-5	-	CASGTRDGYYEQYF
TRBV2	TRBD1	CASRDSTGGDQPQHF
TRBV30	-	CALQGPTNEKLFF
TRBV7-2	-	CASSFQGYNSPLHF
TRBV2	-	CASSGVPTYYEQYF
TRBV6-5	-	CASTAGLNTGELFF
TRBV11-2	-	CASSSLLSTDTQYF
TRBV4-1	TRBD2	CASSHQTLAISYEQYF
TRBV19	TRBD1	CASSIGTGRYEQYF
TRBV7-2	-	CASSQGRSVSYEQYF
TRBV4-1	-	CASSQPLSRAGELFF
TRBV19	-	CASAQGPGGNQPQHF
TRBV28	TRBD1	CASRNDRGGYSPLHF
TRBV7-2	-	CASSPRHKDTEAFF
TRBV5-4	TRBD2	CASSLERGYEQYF
TRBV28	TRBD1	CASSPTGNSYNEQFF
TRBV5-1	-	CASGEGPGYGYTF
TRBV6-5	-	CASSLKAGEYGYTF
TRBV11-1	TRBD1	CASSRGTGTNEQFF
TRBV6-5	-	CASSLSRGSSNQPQHF
TRBV5-8	-	CASSLVRRTLYNEQFF
TRBV11-2	TRBD2	CASSLVRSGGPNEQFF
TRBV5-1	TRBD1	CASSPPPGGSYEQYF
TRBV28	-	CASSLPKKDEQFF
TRBV7-3	TRBD2	CASRGTSFAGELFF
TRBV4-3	-	CASSQVGAGDTQYF
TRBV7-2	TRBD2	CASSLASLAGGAYNEQFF
TRBV9	TRBD1	CASSVSDRGNTIYF
TRBV10-3	-	CAINEGPFANTGELFF
TRBV7-9	-	CASSLAPRTANYGYTF
TRBV10-2	-	CASRKDSYGYTF
TRBV15	-	CATSRGDTYEQYF
TRBV12-5	-	CASGLGRPATNEKLFF
TRBV29-1	-	CSVEQGTGQPQHF